The clone carrying this TCR beta chain was counted only a few times. V was clipped by 8 bases and J by 6 bases, with 16 bases between them. The CDR3 runs 13 residues. CDR1 MDHEN and CDR2 SYDVKM come from the germline V gene. The source of the sample is a study of T-cell memory formation after mild COVID-19. The overall study: Largely, the TCR clusters proved donor specific.

TCRdb re-called the 5' RACE reads with MiXCR, one entry per CDR3 protein. The sample lists 350,000 to 500,000 distinct CDR3 sequences; about 20% were seen once. The V call is TRBV28, the J call TRBJ1-2; D might be TRBD1 (6 bases). The clonotype comes from a young man who had mild COVID-19 (a few samples of this study predate the infection). Cell type and time point are not known. Sequenced sample: PBMCs or a T cell subset sorted from them (not recorded which). This chain's CDR3 is CASSVGGRDGYTF. CDR3 nucleotides: TGTGCCAGCTCGGTGGGGGGCAGGGATGGCTACACCTTC.